This T cell receptor beta chain appears in the sequencing data of a study of cytomegalovirus exposure and HLA in healthy donors. Study-level information: Both the 120 or so validation repertoires and the approximately 620 first-cohort repertoires used the same platform, as reported by a later analysis. The study, taken as a whole, reports: Subsequent analysis showed first-cohort TCR clusters tending to co-occur in around 130 validation repertoires. The study labeled 180 or so TCR beta chains cytomegalovirus-associated.

The table lists this clone with a count of one. The antigen is not known. Assay: immunoSEQ multiplex PCR; the TCRdb copy retains only in-frame clones and omits some. The sample lists about 160,000 clones, approximately 86% occurring once. Deletions cut 2 bases from V and 2 bases from J, with 8 bases between. This CDR3 spans 14 amino acids. The V gene's germline CDR1 is SGHTA and CDR2 FQGTGA. The sequenced material came from PBMCs. The chain uses TRBV7-3 and TRBJ2-3; D perhaps matches TRBD2 (5 bases). The clonotype was recovered from a woman under 30 in good health and CMV-seronegative. This chain's CDR3 is CASSLGLSTDTQYF. The CDR3 nucleotides read TGTGCCAGCAGCTTAGGACTTTCCACAGATACGCAGTATTTT.